These T cell receptor beta chains were read from a single sample in a study of T cells of healthy individuals. TCRdb recomputed calls from the 5' RACE reads with MiXCR, one row per CDR3 protein. The data hold more than 85,000 distinct CDR3 sequences, with approximately 18% observed a single time. These receptors were taken from a human donor in good health. The CDR3 runs from the conserved cysteine through the conserved F or W. The order of the fields is V gene, clone size, D gene, J gene, CDR3 protein, CDR3 DNA. The D gene is left open where the match is weak. The size field is filled for only some rows; it gives once, few, many or a size class.

>TRBV25-1|many|TRBD1|TRBJ1-2
CASSEAGTVYGYTF
TGTGCCAGCAGTGAGGCCGGGACAGTGTATGGCTACACCTTC
>TRBV28|few|-|TRBJ2-5
CASRRQETQYF
TGTGCCAGCAGGAGACAAGAGACCCAGTACTTC
>TRBV28|few|TRBD2|TRBJ2-2
CASSGTSGPTGELFF
TGTGCCAGCAGCGGGACTAGCGGGCCAACCGGGGAGCTGTTTTTT
>TRBV7-2|few|-|TRBJ2-3
CASSIQATDTQYF
TGTGCCAGCAGCATCCAGGCGACAGATACGCAGTATTTT
>TRBV4-3|-|TRBD1|TRBJ2-7
CASSHSTGQVSYEQYF
TGCGCCAGCAGCCACTCCACCGGACAGGTCTCCTACGAGCAGTACTTC
>TRBV9|-|-|TRBJ1-2
CASSPGAGITGYTF
TGTGCCAGCAGCCCCGGGGCAGGGATCACTGGCTACACCTTC
>TRBV12-3/TRBV12-4|-|TRBD1|TRBJ2-7
CASRATGAGEQYF
TGTGCCAGCAGGGCGACAGGGGCGGGCGAGCAGTACTTC
>TRBV5-1|few|-|TRBJ2-2
CASSSSIGGGTNTGELFF
TGCGCCAGCAGCTCCTCCATAGGTGGGGGCACGAACACCGGGGAGCTGTTTTTT
>TRBV5-5|-|TRBD1|TRBJ2-3
CASSLVGTGEPPTDTQYF
TGTGCCAGCAGCTTGGTAGGGACAGGGGAGCCCCCCACAGATACGCAGTATTTT
>TRBV20-1|many|-|TRBJ2-7
CSASRGGDSSYEQYF
TGCAGTGCTAGCAGGGGAGGCGACTCCTCCTACGAGCAGTACTTC
>TRBV25-1|few|-|TRBJ1-4
CASSDRETGEKLFF
TGTGCCAGCAGTGATAGGGAAACAGGCGAAAAACTGTTTTTT
>TRBV29-1|-|-|TRBJ2-3
CSVVSVGRSDTQYF
TGCAGCGTTGTTAGCGTAGGGAGATCAGATACGCAGTATTTT
>TRBV29-1|many|-|TRBJ1-2
CSVHGSNYGYTF
TGCAGCGTTCACGGCTCTAACTATGGCTACACCTTC
>TRBV20-1|few|TRBD2|TRBJ2-1
CSAGTSGGANEQFF
TGCAGTGCCGGGACTAGCGGGGGGGCGAATGAGCAGTTCTTC
>TRBV2|few|-|TRBJ2-1
CASSDGGSYNEQFF
TGTGCCAGCAGTGATGGAGGCTCCTACAATGAGCAGTTCTTC
>TRBV4-2|-|-|TRBJ1-4
CASSQDGQPRDEKLFF
TGTGCCAGCAGCCAAGACGGACAACCAAGGGATGAAAAACTGTTTTTT
>TRBV2|-|-|TRBJ2-3
CASSEIGEDTQYF
TGTGCCAGCAGTGAAATCGGTGAAGATACGCAGTATTTT
>TRBV12-3/TRBV12-4|-|TRBD1|TRBJ2-2
CASSTGTGLAGELFF
TGTGCCAGCAGTACCGGGACAGGGTTGGCCGGGGAGCTGTTTTTT
>TRBV7-2|few|TRBD1|TRBJ2-1
CASSKDRGSYNEQFF
TGTGCCAGCAGCAAAGACAGGGGCTCCTACAATGAGCAGTTCTTC
>TRBV4-3|-|-|TRBJ2-1
CASSQDLWDYNEQFF
TGCGCCAGCAGCCAAGATCTGTGGGATTACAATGAGCAGTTCTTC
>TRBV5-1|many|TRBD1|TRBJ2-1
CASSSGQSFDEQFF
TGCGCCAGCAGCTCGGGACAGTCATTCGATGAGCAGTTCTTC
>TRBV29-1|many|-|TRBJ2-1
CSVEDWERGTGYNEQFF
TGCAGCGTTGAGGATTGGGAGAGGGGTACCGGATACAATGAGCAGTTCTTC
>TRBV7-9|few|-|TRBJ1-5
CASSLDINQPQHF
TGTGCCAGCAGCCTGGACATCAATCAGCCCCAGCATTTT
>TRBV27|-|-|TRBJ2-7
CASMIFWGHEQYF
TGTGCCAGCATGATTTTTTGGGGCCACGAGCAGTACTTC
>TRBV29-1|many|TRBD2|TRBJ2-1
CSIARGSRYNEQFF
TGCTCAATTGCGCGCGGGAGCCGTTACAATGAGCAGTTCTTC
>TRBV7-2|many|-|TRBJ2-5
CASSTDPAEETQYF
TGTGCCAGCAGCACAGACCCGGCAGAAGAGACCCAGTACTTC
>TRBV5-1|few|TRBD1|TRBJ2-7
CASGVGQNYEQYF
TGCGCCAGCGGGGTGGGACAGAACTACGAGCAGTACTTC
>TRBV6-2/TRBV6-3|many|-|TRBJ1-1
CASREGQLNTEAFF
TGTGCCAGCAGGGAGGGGCAGTTGAACACTGAAGCTTTCTTT
>TRBV12-3/TRBV12-4|-|-|TRBJ1-4
CASSRRSGEKLFF
TGTGCCAGCAGCCGCAGGAGCGGGGAAAAACTGTTTTTT
>TRBV5-1|many|-|TRBJ2-1
CASSSSGYNEQFF
TGCGCCAGCAGCTCCTCGGGATACAATGAGCAGTTCTTC
>TRBV10-3|-|-|TRBJ2-5
CAGGDAQETQYF
TGTGCCGGAGGGGATGCTCAAGAGACCCAGTACTTC
>TRBV5-1|many|-|TRBJ2-1
CASSLGGLHFF
TGCGCCAGCAGCTTGGGGGGCCTCCACTTCTTC
>TRBV28|-|-|TRBJ1-1
CASRSAAAAGPSTEAFF
TGTGCCAGCCGCTCCGCCGCCGCGGCAGGGCCGAGCACTGAAGCTTTCTTT
>TRBV6-1|-|TRBD2|TRBJ2-1
CVSLPGTSGGHEQFF
TGTGTCAGTCTACCCGGGACTAGCGGGGGGCATGAGCAGTTCTTC
>TRBV28|many|-|TRBJ2-2
CASSLYGQGPNTGELFF
TGTGCCAGCAGTTTATATGGTCAGGGGCCGAACACCGGGGAGCTGTTTTTT
>TRBV14|many|TRBD2|TRBJ2-1
CASSERDYNNEQFF
TGTGCCAGCAGCGAGCGGGACTACAACAATGAGCAGTTCTTC
>TRBV5-1|many|-|TRBJ1-1
CASSLEGPVNTEAFF
TGCGCCAGCAGCTTGGAGGGTCCCGTCAACACTGAAGCTTTCTTT
>TRBV6-5|once|-|TRBJ2-2
CASTLRAEDRSLTGELFF
TGTGCCAGCACCTTACGAGCTGAGGACCGATCCCTCACCGGGGAGCTGTTTTTT
>TRBV20-1|few|-|TRBJ2-3
CSARRSGVRTDTQYF
TGCAGTGCTAGGAGGTCTGGAGTGCGCACAGATACGCAGTATTTT
>TRBV20-1|few|-|TRBJ1-5
CSARPQGNQPQHF
TGCAGTGCTAGGCCCCAGGGTAATCAGCCCCAGCATTTT
>TRBV7-9|many|TRBD2|TRBJ2-3
CASSLAPAGGITDTQYF
TGTGCCAGCAGCTTAGCTCCAGCGGGAGGGATCACAGATACGCAGTATTTT
>TRBV5-4|few|TRBD2|TRBJ2-3
CASSLALAEPTDTQYF
TGTGCCAGCAGCTTGGCTCTAGCGGAGCCCACAGATACGCAGTATTTT
>TRBV4-1|many|-|TRBJ1-2
CASSQDGRYGYTF
TGCGCCAGCAGCCAGGATGGACGGTATGGCTACACCTTC
>TRBV12-2|few|-|TRBJ2-1
CASRLASGTGSYNEQFF
TGTGCAAGTCGCTTAGCGAGCGGGACCGGCTCCTACAATGAGCAGTTCTTC
>TRBV28|-|TRBD2|TRBJ2-3
CASSLAAGSTDTQYF
TGTGCCAGCAGTTTAGCAGCGGGGAGCACAGATACGCAGTATTTT
>TRBV3-1|-|-|TRBJ2-3
CASSQEGVLSDTQYF
TGTGCCAGCAGCCAAGAGGGGGTCCTTTCAGATACGCAGTATTTT
>TRBV28|few|TRBD1|TRBJ2-5
CASTGQGREETQYF
TGTGCCAGCACCGGACAGGGACGTGAGGAGACCCAGTACTTC
>TRBV29-1|-|-|TRBJ1-5
CSVSLSGSSNQPQHF
TGCAGCGTCTCGTTATCAGGGTCCAGCAATCAGCCCCAGCATTTT